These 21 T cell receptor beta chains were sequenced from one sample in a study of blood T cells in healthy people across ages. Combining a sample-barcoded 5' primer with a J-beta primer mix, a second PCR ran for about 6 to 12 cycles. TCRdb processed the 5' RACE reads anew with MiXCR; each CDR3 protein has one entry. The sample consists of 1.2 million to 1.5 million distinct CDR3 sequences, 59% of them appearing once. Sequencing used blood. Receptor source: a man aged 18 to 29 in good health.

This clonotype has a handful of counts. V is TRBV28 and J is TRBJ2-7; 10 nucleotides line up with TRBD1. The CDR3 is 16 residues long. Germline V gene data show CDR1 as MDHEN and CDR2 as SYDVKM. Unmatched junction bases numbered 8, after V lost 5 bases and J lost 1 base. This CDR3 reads CASSLNDRGLSYEQYF. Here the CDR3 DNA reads TGTGCCAGCAGTCTCAACGACAGGGGGCTTTCCTACGAGCAGTACTTC.

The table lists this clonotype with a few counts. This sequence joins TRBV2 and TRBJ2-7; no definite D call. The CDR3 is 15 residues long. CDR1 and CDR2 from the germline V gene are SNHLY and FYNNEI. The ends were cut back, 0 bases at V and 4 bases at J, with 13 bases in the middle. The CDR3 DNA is TGTGCCAGCAGTGAAGCGCTTCTTAGCAAGTACGAGCAGTACTTC. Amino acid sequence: CASSEALLSKYEQYF.

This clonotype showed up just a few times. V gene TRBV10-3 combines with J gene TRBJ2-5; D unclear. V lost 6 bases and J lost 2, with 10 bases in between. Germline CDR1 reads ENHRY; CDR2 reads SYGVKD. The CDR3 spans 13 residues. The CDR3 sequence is CAIRRLAQETQYF. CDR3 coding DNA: TGTGCCATCAGACGACTGGCACAAGAGACCCAGTACTTC.

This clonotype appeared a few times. DNA of the CDR3: TGTGCCAGCAGCTTAGTGGGACAGACAACAGATACGCAGTATTTT. Translation: CASSLVGQTTDTQYF. The gene calls are TRBV7-2 and TRBJ2-3; TRBD1 aligns across 7 bases. There are 15 residues in the CDR3. Unmatched junction bases numbered 4, after V lost 1 base and J lost 3 bases. Germline assignment: CDR1 SGHTA and CDR2 FQGNSA.

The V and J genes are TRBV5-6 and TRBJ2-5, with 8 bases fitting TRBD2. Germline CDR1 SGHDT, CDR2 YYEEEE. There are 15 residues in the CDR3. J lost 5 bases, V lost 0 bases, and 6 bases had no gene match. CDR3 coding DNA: TGTGCCAGCAGCTTGGTTGCGGGGGGATGGGAGACCCAGTACTTC. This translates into CASSLVAGGWETQYF.

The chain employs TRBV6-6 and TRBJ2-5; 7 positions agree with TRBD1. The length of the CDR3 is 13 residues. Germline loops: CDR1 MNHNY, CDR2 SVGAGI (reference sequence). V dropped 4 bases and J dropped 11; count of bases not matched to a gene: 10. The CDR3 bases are TGTGCCAGCAGTTCCACAGGGGTCTGGGAGCAGTACTTC. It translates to CASSSTGVWEQYF.

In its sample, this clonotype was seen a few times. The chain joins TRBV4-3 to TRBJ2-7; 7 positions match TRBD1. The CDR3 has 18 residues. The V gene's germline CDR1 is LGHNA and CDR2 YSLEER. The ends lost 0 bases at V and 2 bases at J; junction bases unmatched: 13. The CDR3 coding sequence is TGCGCCAGCAGCCAAGATTATCCCTCCTTTAGGGGGCCCTACGAGCAGTACTTC. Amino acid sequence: CASSQDYPSFRGPYEQYF.

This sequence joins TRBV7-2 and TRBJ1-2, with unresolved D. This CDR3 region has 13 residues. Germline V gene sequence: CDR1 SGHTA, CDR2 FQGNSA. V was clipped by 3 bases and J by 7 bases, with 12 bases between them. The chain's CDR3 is CASSFLLEGGYTF. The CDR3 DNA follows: TGTGCCAGCAGCTTTTTGTTGGAGGGTGGCTACACCTTC.

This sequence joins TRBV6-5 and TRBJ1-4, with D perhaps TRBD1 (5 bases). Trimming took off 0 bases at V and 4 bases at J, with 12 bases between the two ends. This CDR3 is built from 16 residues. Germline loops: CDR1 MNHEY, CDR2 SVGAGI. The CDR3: CASSYSRAGINEKLFF. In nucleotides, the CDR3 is TGTGCCAGCAGTTACTCTCGGGCAGGGATTAATGAAAAACTGTTTTTT.

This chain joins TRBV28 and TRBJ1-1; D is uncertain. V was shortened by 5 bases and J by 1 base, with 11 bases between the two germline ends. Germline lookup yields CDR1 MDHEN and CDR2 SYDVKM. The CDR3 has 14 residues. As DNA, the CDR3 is TGTGCCAGCAGTCGGAGGGTAGGGAACACTGAAGCTTTCTTT. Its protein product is CASSRRVGNTEAFF.

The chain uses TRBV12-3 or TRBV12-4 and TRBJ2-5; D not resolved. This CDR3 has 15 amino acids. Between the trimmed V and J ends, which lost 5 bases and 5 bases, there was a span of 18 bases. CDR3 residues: CASSRFGPLRETQYF. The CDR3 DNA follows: TGTGCCAGCAGTAGGTTTGGGCCCTTGAGGGAGACCCAGTACTTC.

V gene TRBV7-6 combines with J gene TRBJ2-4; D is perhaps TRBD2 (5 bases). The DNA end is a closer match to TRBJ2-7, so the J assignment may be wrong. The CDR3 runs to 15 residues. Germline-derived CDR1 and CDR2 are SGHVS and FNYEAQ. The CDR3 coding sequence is TGTGCCAGCAGCTTAGTGGCGGGTCGCGCTCCCGAGCAGTACTTC. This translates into CASSLVAGRAPEQYF.

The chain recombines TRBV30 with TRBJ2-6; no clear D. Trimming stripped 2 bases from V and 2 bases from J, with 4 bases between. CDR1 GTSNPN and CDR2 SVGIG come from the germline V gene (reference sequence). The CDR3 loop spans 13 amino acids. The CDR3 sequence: CAWSSAGANVLTF. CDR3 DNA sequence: TGTGCCTGGAGTAGTGCTGGGGCCAACGTCCTGACTTTC.

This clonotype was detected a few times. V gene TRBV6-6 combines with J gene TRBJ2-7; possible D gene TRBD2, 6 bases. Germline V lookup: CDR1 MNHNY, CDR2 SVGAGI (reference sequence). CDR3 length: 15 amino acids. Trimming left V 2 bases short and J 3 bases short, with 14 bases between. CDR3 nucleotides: TGTGCCAGCAGTTACGAATCCGGGAGAGGCTACGAGCAGTACTTC. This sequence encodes CASSYESGRGYEQYF.

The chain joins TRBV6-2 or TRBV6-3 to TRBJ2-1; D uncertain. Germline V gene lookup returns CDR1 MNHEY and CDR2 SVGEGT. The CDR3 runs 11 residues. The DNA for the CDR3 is TGTGCAGCCGCTGCAGGCTATGAGCAGTTCTTC. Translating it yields CAAAAGYEQFF.

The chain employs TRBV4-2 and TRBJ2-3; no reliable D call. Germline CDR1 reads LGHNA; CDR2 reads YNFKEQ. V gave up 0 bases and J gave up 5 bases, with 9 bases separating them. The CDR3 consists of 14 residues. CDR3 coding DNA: TGTGCCAGCAGCCAAGAATTAGTAGGAGATACGCAGTATTTT. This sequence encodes CASSQELVGDTQYF.

CDR3 sequence reads: CASKMGTLYEQYF. CDR3 nucleotides: TGTGCCAGCAAGATGGGGACACTCTACGAGCAGTACTTC. This chain uses TRBV6-2 or TRBV6-3 with TRBJ2-5, with D perhaps TRBD1 (6 bases). TRBJ2-7 explains the end of the DNA better; the J call may be wrong. This CDR3 has 13 amino acids. The germline V gene encodes CDR1 MNHEY and CDR2 SVGEGT.

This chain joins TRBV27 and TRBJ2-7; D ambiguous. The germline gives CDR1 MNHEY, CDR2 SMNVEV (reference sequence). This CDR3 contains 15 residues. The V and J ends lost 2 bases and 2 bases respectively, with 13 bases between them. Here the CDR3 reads CASSLRFGGTYEQYF. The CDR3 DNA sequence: TGTGCCAGCAGTTTAAGGTTCGGCGGAACCTACGAGCAGTACTTC.

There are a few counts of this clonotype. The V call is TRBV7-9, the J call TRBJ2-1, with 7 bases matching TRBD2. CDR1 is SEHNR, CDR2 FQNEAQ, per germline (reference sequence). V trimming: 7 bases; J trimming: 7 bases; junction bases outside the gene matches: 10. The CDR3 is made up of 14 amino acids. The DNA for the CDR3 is TGTGCCAGCATCCCAACGGGACTACTTAATGAGCAGTTCTTC. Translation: CASIPTGLLNEQFF.

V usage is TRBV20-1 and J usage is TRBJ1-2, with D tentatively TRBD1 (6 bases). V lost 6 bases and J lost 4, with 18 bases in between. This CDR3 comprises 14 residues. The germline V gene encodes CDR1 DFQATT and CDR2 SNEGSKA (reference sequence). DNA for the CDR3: TGCAGTGCGCCGAAAGGACAGCCCGGCTATGGCTACACCTTC. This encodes CSAPKGQPGYGYTF.

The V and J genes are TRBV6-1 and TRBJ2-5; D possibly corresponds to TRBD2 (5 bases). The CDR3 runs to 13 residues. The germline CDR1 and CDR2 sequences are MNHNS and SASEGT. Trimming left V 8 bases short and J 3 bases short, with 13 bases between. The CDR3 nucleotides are TGTGCCAGCGGAACGGGGTGGAAAGAGACCCAGTACTTC. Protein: CASGTGWKETQYF.